Detailed here is one TCR beta chain. A Seattle source enrolled patients during active infection and followed them longitudinally. This specimen belongs to a study of blood T cell repertoires in COVID-19. The CDR3 spans 14 residues. V shed 1 base and J shed 10 bases, with 11 bases lying between them. The germline gives CDR1 MNHNS, CDR2 SASEGT. In the original analysis: Counts of nucleated cells, estimated from reference gene primer amplification, were obtained. Here immunoSEQ multiplex PCR was the method, and the copy in TCRdb shows in-frame clones only, minus some. Clone size and the V and J calls come from that table; the DNA yielded D and trimming. The profile shows hundreds of thousands of clones, 89% of them singletons.

The receptor comes from a young man with COVID-19, enrolled during active disease. What was sequenced was peripheral blood. V gene TRBV6-1 combines with J gene TRBJ1-6; tentatively, D is TRBD1 (5 bases). CDR3 sequence (DNA): TGTGCCAGCAGTGAAGGGTGGGGCCGATCACCCCTCCACTTT. This encodes CASSEGWGRSPLHF.